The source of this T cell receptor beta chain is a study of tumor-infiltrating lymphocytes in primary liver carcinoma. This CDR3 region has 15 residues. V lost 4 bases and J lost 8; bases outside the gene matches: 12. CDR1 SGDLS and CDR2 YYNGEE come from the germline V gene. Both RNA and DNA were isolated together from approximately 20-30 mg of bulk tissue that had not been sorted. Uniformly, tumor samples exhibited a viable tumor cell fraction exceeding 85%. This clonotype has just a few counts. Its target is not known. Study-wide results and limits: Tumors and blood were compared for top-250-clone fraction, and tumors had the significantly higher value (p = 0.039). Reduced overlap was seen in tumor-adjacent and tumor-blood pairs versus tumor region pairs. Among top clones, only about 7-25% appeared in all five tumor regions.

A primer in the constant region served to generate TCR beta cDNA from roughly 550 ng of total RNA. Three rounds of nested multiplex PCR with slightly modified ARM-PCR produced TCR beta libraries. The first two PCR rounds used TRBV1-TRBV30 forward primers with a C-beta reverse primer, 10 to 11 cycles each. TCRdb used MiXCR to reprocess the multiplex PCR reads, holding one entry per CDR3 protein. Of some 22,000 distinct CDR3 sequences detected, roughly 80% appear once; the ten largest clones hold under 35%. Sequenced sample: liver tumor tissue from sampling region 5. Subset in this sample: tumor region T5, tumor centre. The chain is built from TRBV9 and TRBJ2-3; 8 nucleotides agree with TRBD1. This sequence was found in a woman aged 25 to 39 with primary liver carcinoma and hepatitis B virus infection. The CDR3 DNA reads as TGTGCCAGCAGCAGCCGGGACAGGCCCGCAGGTACGCAGTATTTT. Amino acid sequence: CASSSRDRPAGTQYF. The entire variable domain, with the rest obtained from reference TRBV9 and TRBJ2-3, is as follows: DSGVTQTPKHLITATGQRVTLRCSPRSGDLSVYWYQQSLDQGLQFLIQYYNGEERAKGNILERFSAQQFPDLHSELNLSSLELGDSALYFCASSSRDRPAGTQYFGPGTRLTVL.